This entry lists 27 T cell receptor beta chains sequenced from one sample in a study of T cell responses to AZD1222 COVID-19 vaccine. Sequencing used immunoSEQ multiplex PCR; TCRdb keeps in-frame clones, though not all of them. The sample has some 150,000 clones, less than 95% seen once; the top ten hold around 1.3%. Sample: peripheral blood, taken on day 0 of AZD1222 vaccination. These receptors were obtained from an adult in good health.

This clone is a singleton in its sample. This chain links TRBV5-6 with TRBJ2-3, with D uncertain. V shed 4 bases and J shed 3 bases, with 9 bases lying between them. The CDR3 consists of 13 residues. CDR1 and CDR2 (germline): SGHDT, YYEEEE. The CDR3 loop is CASSRDTTDTQYF. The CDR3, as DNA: TGTGCCAGCAGCCGCGACACAACAGATACGCAGTATTTT.

The CDR3 coding sequence is TGTGCCAGCAGTGTAGCTACCAAAAACATTCAGTACTTC. Translation: CASSVATKNIQYF. The rearrangement joins TRBV2 to TRBJ2-4; D unclear. Germline V gene data show CDR1 as SNHLY and CDR2 as FYNNEI. Trimming took off 4 bases at V and 2 bases at J, with 6 bases between the two ends. The CDR3 has 13 amino acids.

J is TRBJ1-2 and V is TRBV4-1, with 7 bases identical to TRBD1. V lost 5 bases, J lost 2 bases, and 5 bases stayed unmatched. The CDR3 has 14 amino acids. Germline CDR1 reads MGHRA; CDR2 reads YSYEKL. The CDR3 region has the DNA TGCGCCAGCAGCTACAGGGGTTCGAACTATGGCTACACCTTC. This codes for CASSYRGSNYGYTF.

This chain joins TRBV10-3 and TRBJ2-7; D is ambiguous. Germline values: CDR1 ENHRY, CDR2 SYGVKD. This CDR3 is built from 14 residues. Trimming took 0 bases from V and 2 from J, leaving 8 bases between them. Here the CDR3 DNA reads TGTGCCATCAGTGAGTCAGGTACAACCTACGAGCAGTACGTC. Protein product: CAISESGTTYEQYV.

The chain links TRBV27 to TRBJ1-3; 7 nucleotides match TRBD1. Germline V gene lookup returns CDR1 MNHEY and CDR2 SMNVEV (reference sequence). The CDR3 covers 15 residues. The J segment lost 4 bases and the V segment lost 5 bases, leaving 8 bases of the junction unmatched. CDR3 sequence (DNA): TGTGCCAGCAGTATACAGGGGTCGCCCGGAAACACCATATATTTT. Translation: CASSIQGSPGNTIYF.

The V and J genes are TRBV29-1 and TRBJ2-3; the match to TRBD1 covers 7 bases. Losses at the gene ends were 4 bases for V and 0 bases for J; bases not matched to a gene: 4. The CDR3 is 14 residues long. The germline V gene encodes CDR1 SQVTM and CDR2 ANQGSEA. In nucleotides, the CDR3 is TGCAGCGTTGGGGACAGTTCAAGCACAGATACGCAGTATTTT. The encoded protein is CSVGDSSSTDTQYF.

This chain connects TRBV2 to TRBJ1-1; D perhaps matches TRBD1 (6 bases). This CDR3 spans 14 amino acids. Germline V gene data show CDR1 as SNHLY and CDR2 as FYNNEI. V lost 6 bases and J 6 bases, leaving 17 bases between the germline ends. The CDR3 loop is CASSRLTGSPEAFF. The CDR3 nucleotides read TGTGCCAGCAGCCGCCTAACAGGGTCTCCTGAAGCTTTCTTT.

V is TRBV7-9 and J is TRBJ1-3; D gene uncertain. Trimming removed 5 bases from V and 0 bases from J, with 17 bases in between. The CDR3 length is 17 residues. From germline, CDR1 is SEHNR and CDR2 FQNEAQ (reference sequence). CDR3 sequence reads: CASSPQLSFFSGNTIYF. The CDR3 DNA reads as TGTGCCAGCAGCCCGCAGCTAAGTTTTTTCTCTGGAAACACCATATATTTT.

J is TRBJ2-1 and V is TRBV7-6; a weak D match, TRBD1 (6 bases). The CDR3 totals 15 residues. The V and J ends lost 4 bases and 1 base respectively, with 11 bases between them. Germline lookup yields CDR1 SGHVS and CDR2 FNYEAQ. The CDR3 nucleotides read TGTGCCAGCAGCTCGCAGGGGCGGTCCTACAATGAGCAGTTCTTC. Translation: CASSSQGRSYNEQFF. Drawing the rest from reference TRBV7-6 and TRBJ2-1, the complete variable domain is GAGVSQSPRYKVTKRGQDVALRCDPISGHVSLYWYRQALGQGPEFLTYFNYEAQQDKSGLPNDRFSAERPEGSISTLTIQRTEQRDSAMYRCASSSQGRSYNEQFFGPGTRLTVL.

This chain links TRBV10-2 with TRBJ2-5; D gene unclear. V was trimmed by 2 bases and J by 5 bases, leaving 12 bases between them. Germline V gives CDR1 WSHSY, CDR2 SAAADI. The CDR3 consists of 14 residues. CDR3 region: CASSEPPGEETQYF. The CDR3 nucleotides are TGCGCCAGCAGTGAGCCCCCAGGAGAGGAGACCCAGTACTTC.

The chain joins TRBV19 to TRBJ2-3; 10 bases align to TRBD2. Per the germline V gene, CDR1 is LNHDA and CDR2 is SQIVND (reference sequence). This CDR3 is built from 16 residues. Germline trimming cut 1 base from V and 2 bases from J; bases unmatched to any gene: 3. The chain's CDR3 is CASSIVSGGATDTQYF. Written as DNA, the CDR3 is TGTGCCAGTAGTATAGTCAGCGGGGGGGCCACAGATACGCAGTATTTT.

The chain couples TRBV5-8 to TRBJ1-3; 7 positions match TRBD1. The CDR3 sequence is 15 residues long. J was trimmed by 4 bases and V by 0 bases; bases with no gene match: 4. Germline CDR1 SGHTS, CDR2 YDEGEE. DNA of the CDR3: TGTGCCAGCAGCTTGGAGACAGGGCCCGGAAACACCATATATTTT. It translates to CASSLETGPGNTIYF.

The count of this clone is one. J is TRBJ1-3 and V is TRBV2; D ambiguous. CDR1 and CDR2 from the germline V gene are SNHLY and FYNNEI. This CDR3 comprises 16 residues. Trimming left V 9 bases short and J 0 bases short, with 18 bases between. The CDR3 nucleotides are TGTGCCAGTAAAGCCGGGCAGACGTACTCTGGAAACACCATATATTTT. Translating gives CASKAGQTYSGNTIYF.

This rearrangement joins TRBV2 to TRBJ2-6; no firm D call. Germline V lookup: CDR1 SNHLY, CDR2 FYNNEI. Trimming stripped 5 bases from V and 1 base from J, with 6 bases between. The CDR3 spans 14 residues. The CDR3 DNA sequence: TGTGCCAGCAGTTACACGTCTGGGGCCAACGTCCTGACTTTC. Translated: CASSYTSGANVLTF.

Here the CDR3 reads CASSYSGTGVGYTF. CDR3 nucleotide sequence: TGTGCCAGCAGTTACTCCGGGACAGGGGTAGGCTACACCTTC. The V and J genes are TRBV6-6 and TRBJ1-2; 10 nucleotides match TRBD1. CDR3 length: 14 amino acids. The J segment lost 8 bases and the V segment lost 0 bases, leaving 3 bases of the junction unmatched. Germline assignment: CDR1 MNHNY and CDR2 SVGAGI (reference sequence).

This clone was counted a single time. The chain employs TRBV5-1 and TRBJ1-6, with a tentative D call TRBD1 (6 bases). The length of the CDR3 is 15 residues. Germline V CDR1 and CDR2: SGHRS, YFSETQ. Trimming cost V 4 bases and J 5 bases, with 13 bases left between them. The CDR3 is CASSPQGPNNSPLHF. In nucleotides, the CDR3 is TGCGCCAGCAGCCCACAGGGTCCGAATAATTCACCCCTCCACTTT.

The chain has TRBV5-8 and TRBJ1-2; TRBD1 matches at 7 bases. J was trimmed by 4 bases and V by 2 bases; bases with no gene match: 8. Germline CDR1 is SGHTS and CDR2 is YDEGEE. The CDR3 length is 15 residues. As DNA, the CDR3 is TGTGCCAGCAGCTTCGTTAGTAGGACAGGCTATGGCTACACCTTC. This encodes CASSFVSRTGYGYTF. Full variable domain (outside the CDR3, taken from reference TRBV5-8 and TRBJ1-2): EAGVTQSPTHLIKTRGQQATLRCSPISGHTSVYWYQQALGLGLQFLLWYDEGEERNRGNFPPRFSGRQFPNYSSELNVNALELEDSALYLCASSFVSRTGYGYTFGSGTRLTVV.

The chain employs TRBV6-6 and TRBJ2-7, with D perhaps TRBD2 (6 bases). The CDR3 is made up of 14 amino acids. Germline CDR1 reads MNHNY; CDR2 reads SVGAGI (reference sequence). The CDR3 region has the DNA TGTGCCAGCAGCCCCGACTCTTTGAGCGGAGGGTCAGACGTC. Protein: CASSPDSLSGGSDV.

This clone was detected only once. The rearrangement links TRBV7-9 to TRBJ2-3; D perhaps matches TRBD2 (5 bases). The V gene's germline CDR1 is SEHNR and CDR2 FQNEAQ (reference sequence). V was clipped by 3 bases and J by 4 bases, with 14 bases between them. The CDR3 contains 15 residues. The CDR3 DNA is TGTGCCAGCAGCTTCAGTGTAGCCGGGGCAGATACGCAGTATTTT. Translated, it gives CASSFSVAGADTQYF.

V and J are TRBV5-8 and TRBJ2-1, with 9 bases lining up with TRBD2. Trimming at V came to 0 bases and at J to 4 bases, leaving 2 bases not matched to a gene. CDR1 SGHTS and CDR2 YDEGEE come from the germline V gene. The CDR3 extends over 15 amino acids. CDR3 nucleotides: TGTGCCAGCAGCTTGGGACTAGCGGTATACAATGAGCAGTTCTTC. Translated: CASSLGLAVYNEQFF. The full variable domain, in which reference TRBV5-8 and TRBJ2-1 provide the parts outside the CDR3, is EAGVTQSPTHLIKTRGQQATLRCSPISGHTSVYWYQQALGLGLQFLLWYDEGEERNRGNFPPRFSGRQFPNYSSELNVNALELEDSALYLCASSLGLAVYNEQFFGPGTRLTVL.

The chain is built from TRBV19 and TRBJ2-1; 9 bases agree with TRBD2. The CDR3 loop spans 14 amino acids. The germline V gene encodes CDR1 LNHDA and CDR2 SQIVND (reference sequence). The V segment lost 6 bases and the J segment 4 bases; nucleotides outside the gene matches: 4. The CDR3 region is CASSAAGGYNEQFF. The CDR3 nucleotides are TGTGCCAGTAGCGCTGCGGGGGGGTACAATGAGCAGTTCTTC.

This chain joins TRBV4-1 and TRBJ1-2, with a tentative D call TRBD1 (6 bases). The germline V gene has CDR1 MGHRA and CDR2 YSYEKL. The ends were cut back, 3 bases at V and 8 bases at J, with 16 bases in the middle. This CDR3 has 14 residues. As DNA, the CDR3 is TGCGCCAGCAGCCAGGGGTACAGGGAAACCGGCTACACCTTC. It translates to CASSQGYRETGYTF.

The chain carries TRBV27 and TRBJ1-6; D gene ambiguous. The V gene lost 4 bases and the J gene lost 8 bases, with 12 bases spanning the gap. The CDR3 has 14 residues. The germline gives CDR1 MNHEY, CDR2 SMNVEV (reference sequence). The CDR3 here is CASSSPIRYSPLHF. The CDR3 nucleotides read TGTGCCAGCAGTTCCCCGATCAGATATTCACCCCTCCACTTT.

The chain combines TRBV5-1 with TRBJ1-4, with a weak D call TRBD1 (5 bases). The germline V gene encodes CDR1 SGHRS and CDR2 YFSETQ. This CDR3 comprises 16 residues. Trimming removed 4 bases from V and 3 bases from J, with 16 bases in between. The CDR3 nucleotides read TGCGCCAGCAGCGCCGGACACCCAGGAGCTAATGAAAAACTGTTTTTT. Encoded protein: CASSAGHPGANEKLFF.

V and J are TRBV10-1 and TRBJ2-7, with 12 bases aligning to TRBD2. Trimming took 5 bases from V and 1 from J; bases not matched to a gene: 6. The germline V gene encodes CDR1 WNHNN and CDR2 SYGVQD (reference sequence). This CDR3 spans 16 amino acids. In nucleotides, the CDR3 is TGCGCCAGCAGTTTACTAGCGGGAGGACTATCCTACGAGCAGTACGTC. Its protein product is CASSLLAGGLSYEQYV.

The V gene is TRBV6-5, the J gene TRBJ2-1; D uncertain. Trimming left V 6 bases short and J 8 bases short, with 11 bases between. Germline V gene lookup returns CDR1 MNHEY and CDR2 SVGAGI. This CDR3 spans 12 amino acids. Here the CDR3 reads CASSGTAYEQFF. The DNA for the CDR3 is TGTGCCAGCAGCGGAACGGCCTATGAGCAGTTCTTC.

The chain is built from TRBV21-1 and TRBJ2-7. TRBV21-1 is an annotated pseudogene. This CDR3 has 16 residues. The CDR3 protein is CASSKVCPRPKYEQYV. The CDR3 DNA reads TGTGCCAGCAGCAAAGTTTGTCCAAGGCCTAAATACGAGCAGTACGTC.